These T cell receptor beta chains were read from a single sample in a study of early T cells in non-severe SARS-CoV-2 infection. One entry per CDR3 protein results from TCRdb running MiXCR on the 5' RACE reads. The data show some 87,000 distinct CDR3 sequences, around 13% seen once. Source material: whole blood. The receptors derive from an adult who was a healthcare worker with PCR-confirmed SARS-CoV-2 infection or an uninfected control (not recorded which). Both conserved end residues are part of each CDR3. A D gene is named only where the DNA matches it firmly. Clone size is not always given. Where it is, it says once, few, many or a class for expanded clones.

d_call clone_size j_call v_call cdr3_aa cdr3_nt
. many TRBJ2-6 TRBV5-1 CASSLGSSGANVLTF TGCGCCAGCAGTCTCGGGAGCTCTGGGGCCAACGTCCTGACTTTC
TRBD2 . TRBJ2-1 TRBV18 CASSPGLAGMTYNEQFF TGTGCCAGCTCACCAGGGCTAGCGGGAATGACCTACAATGAGCAGTTCTTC
TRBD1 . TRBJ2-1 TRBV20-1 CSARLGGGPNNEQFF TGCAGTGCTAGGCTAGGGGGCGGACCAAACAATGAGCAGTTCTTC
. . TRBJ2-1 TRBV7-9 CASSYLSGSYNEQFF TGTGCCAGCAGCTACCTTAGCGGCTCCTACAATGAGCAGTTCTTC
. many TRBJ2-1 TRBV6-2/TRBV6-3 CASSYEVGEVSSYNEQFF TGTGCCAGCAGTTACGAGGTCGGGGAGGTCAGCTCCTACAATGAGCAGTTCTTC
TRBD2 many TRBJ2-3 TRBV7-9 CASVLAGGTDTQYF TGTGCCAGTGTCCTAGCGGGAGGGACAGATACGCAGTATTTT
. many TRBJ2-7 TRBV12-3/TRBV12-4 CASSRGSRMSSYEQYF TGTGCCAGCAGTCGAGGGTCGAGGATGTCTTCGTACGAGCAGTACTTC
. . TRBJ2-7 TRBV9 CASSVGVATYEQYF TGTGCCAGCAGCGTAGGTGTTGCCACCTACGAGCAGTACTTC
TRBD1 few TRBJ1-6 TRBV12-3/TRBV12-4 CASSLGAGGFNSPLHF TGTGCCAGCAGTTTAGGGGCAGGGGGCTTCAATTCACCCCTCCACTTT
. . TRBJ2-5 TRBV28 CASSLATWDRPLRTQYF TGTGCCAGCAGTTTAGCGACCTGGGACCGACCCTTAAGGACCCAGTACTTC
TRBD2 few TRBJ2-1 TRBV20-1 CSARRDYLNEQFF TGCAGTGCTAGAAGGGACTACCTCAATGAGCAGTTCTTC
TRBD2 many TRBJ2-1 TRBV9 CASSVSPGGFGNEQFF TGTGCCAGCAGTGTCAGCCCGGGAGGGTTTGGCAATGAGCAGTTCTTC
. . TRBJ2-7 TRBV7-2 CASSSPGLIYEQYF TGTGCCAGCAGCTCACCCGGACTGATATACGAGCAGTACTTC
. few TRBJ2-1 TRBV29-1 CSVGLVGNEQFF TGCAGCGTCGGACTGGTGGGGAATGAGCAGTTCTTC